The 2 T cell receptor beta chains reported below all come from one sample, sequenced in a study of T cell responses to AZD1222 COVID-19 vaccine. Assay: immunoSEQ multiplex PCR; the TCRdb copy retains only in-frame clones and omits some. The sample includes fewer than 30,000 clones, more than 85% of them seen just once. The sample consisted of peripheral blood, taken on day 0 of AZD1222 vaccination. The receptors shown here come from an adult in good health.

The rearrangement links TRBV6-7 to TRBJ2-7, with TRBD2 as a possible D gene (5 bases). TRBV6-7 is an ORF for which the function is uncertain. The CDR3 has 21 amino acids. V was shortened by 2 bases and J by 3 bases, with 32 bases between the two germline ends. The CDR3 here is CASSYPSPASRHGLNYYEQYF. The CDR3 DNA follows: TGTGCCAGCAGTTACCCATCCCCGGCTTCTAGGCACGGACTTAATTACTACGAGCAGTACTTC.

The chain employs TRBV5-5 and TRBJ1-4; tentative D call: TRBD1 (5 bases). The V gene's germline CDR1 is SGHKS and CDR2 YYEKEE (reference sequence). The V and J ends lost 4 bases and 5 bases respectively, with 9 bases between them. This CDR3 region has 13 residues. CDR3 amino acids: CASSPRQNEKLFF. The DNA for the CDR3 is TGTGCCAGCAGCCCCCGACAGAATGAAAAACTGTTTTTT.